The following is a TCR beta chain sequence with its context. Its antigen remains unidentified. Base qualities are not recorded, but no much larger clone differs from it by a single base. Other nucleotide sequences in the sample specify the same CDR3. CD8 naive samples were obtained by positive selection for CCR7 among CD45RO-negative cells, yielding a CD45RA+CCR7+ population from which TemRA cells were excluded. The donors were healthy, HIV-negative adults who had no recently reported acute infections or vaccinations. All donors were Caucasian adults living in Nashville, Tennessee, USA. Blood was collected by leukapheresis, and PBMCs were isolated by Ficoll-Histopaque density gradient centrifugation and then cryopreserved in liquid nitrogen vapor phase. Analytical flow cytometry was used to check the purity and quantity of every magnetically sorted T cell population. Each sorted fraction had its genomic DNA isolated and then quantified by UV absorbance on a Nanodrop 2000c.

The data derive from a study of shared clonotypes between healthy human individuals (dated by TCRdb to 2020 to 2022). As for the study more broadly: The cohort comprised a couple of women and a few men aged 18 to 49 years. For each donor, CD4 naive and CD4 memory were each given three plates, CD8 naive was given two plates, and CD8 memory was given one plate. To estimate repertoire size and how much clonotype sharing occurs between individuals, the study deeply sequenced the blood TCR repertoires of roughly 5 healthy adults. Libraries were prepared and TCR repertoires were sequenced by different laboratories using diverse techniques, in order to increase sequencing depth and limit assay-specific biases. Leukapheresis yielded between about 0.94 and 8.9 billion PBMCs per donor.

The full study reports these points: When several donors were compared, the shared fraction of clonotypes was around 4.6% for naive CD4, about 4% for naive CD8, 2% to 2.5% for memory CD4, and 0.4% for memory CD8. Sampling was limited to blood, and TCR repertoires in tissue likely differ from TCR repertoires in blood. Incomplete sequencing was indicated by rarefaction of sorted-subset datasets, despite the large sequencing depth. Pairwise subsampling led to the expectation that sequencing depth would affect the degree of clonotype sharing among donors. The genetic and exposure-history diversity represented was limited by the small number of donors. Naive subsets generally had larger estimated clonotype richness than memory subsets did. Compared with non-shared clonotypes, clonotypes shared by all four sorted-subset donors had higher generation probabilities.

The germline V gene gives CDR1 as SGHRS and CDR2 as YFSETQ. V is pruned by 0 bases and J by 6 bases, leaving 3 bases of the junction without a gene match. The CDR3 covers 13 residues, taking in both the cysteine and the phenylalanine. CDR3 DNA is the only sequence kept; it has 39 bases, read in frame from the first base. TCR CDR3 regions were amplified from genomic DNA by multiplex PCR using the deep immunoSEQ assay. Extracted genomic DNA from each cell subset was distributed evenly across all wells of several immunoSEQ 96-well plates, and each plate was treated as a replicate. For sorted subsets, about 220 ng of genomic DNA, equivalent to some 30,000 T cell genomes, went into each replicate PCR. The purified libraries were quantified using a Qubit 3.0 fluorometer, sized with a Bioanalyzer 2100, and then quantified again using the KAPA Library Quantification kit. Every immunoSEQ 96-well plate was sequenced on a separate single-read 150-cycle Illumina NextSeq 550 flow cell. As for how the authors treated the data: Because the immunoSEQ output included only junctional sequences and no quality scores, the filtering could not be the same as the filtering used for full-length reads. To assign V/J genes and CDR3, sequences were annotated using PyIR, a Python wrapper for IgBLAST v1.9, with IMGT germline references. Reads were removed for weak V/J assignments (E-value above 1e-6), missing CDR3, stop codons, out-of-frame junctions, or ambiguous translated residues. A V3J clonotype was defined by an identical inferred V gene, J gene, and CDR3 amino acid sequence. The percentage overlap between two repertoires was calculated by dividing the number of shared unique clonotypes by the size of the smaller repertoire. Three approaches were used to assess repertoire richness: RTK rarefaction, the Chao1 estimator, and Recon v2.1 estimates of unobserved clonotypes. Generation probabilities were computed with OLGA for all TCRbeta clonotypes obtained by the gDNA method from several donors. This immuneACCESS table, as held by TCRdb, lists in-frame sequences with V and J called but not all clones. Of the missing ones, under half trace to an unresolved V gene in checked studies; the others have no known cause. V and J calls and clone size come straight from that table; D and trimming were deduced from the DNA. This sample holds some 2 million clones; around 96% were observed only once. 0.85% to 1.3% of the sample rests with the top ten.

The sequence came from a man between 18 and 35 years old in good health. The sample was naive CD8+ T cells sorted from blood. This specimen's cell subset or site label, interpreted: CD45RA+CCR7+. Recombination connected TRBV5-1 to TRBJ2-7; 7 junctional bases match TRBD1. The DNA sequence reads TGCGCCAGCAGCTTGGCGGCAGGGGGCGAGCAGTACTTC. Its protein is CASSLAAGGEQYF. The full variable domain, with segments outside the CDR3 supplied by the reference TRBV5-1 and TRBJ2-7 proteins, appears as KAGVTQTPRYLIKTRGQQVTLSCSPISGHRSVSWYQQTPGQGLQFLFEYFSETQRNKGNFPGRFSGRQFSNSRSEMNVSTLELGDSALYLCASSLAAGGEQYFGPGTRLTVT.